The 28 T cell receptor beta chains listed next were all sequenced from one sample in a study of blood T cell repertoires in COVID-19. The assay was immunoSEQ multiplex PCR, and TCRdb's table has in-frame clones only and misses some. This sample has over 150,000 clones; around nine tenths occur once, and the top ten carry about 2.6%. The sequenced sample consisted of peripheral blood. Source of these receptors: a man aged 35 to 55 with active or convalescent COVID-19.

The chain links TRBV27 to TRBJ1-2, with TRBD1 matching 11 bases. CDR3 length: 18 residues. The trim removed 10 bases at V and 4 bases at J, leaving 20 bases unmatched. Germline loops: CDR1 MNHEY, CDR2 SMNVEV (reference sequence). CDR3 protein: CATRRVGQGAHPGYGYTF. The CDR3, as DNA: TGTGCCACCCGACGGGTAGGACAGGGGGCGCATCCGGGCTATGGCTACACCTTC.

The chain uses TRBV7-8 and TRBJ1-1, with 7 bases aligning to TRBD1. V lost 1 base, J lost 4 bases, and 6 bases stayed unmatched. The CDR3 is 15 residues long. CDR1 and CDR2 (germline): SGHVS, FQNEAQ. The DNA of the CDR3 is TGTGCCAGCAGCTTAGGACAGGGTTTAGCCACTGAAGCTTTCTTT. Amino acid sequence: CASSLGQGLATEAFF. Together with reference TRBV7-8 and TRBJ1-1, the CDR3 gives the full variable domain: GAGVSQSPRYKVAKRGQDVALRCDPISGHVSLFWYQQALGQGPEFLTYFQNEAQLDKSGLPSDRFFAERPEGSVSTLKIQRTQQEDSAVYLCASSLGQGLATEAFFGQGTRLTVV.

This sequence joins TRBV28 and TRBJ1-2; 7 bases align to TRBD1. V gave up 6 bases and J gave up 4 bases; unmatched junction bases: 5. From germline, CDR1 is MDHEN and CDR2 SYDVKM. This CDR3 is 13 amino acids long. This CDR3 reads CASRTGQLYGYTF. CDR3 DNA sequence: TGTGCCAGCAGAACGGGACAGCTCTATGGCTACACCTTC.

The rearrangement links TRBV3-1 (or the pseudogene TRBV3-2) to TRBJ1-4; D perhaps matches TRBD1 (5 bases). Germline V gives CDR1 LGHDT, CDR2 YNNKEL (reference sequence). This CDR3 is built from 15 residues. Trimming cost V 1 base and J 1 base, with 7 bases left between them. CDR3 sequence (DNA): TGTGCCAGCAGCCAAGCCGGGGGAACTAATGAAAAACTGTTTTTT. It translates to CASSQAGGTNEKLFF.

The chain uses TRBV7-9 and TRBJ2-2, with 7 bases aligning to TRBD1. CDR3 length: 15 amino acids. Per germline, CDR1 SEHNR and CDR2 FQNEAQ (reference sequence). J was trimmed by 1 base and V by 5 bases; bases with no gene match: 4. In nucleotides, the CDR3 is TGTGCCAGCAGCCCCAGGACAGGGAACACCGGGGAGCTGTTTTTT. Encoded protein: CASSPRTGNTGELFF.

The V gene is TRBV12-3 or TRBV12-4, the J gene TRBJ1-6; TRBD1 is a possible D gene (5 bases). V lost 3 bases, J lost 13 bases, and 10 bases lay in between. The CDR3 consists of 12 residues. The CDR3 DNA reads TGTGCCAGCAGTTTTCGCCCAGGGCCCCTCCACTTT. Protein sequence: CASSFRPGPLHF.

The J gene is TRBJ2-5, the V gene TRBV6-6; 7 bases map to TRBD1. The CDR3 has 13 residues. The germline gives CDR1 MNHNY, CDR2 SVGAGI (reference sequence). V was pared by 2 bases and J by 3 bases, with 0 bases of the junction left unmatched. CDR3 residues: CASSYQGEETQYF. The CDR3 DNA is TGTGCCAGCAGTTACCAGGGGGAAGAGACCCAGTACTTC.

This clone was seen only once. CDR3 sequence: CASSQDGGGKAFF. Here the CDR3 DNA reads TGTGCCAGCAGCCAAGATGGCGGGGGGAAAGCTTTCTTT. This sequence joins TRBV3-1 (or the pseudogene TRBV3-2) and TRBJ1-1, with D tentatively TRBD1 (5 bases). CDR1 is LGHDT, CDR2 YNNKEL, per germline (reference sequence). The CDR3 has 13 amino acids. V gave up 0 bases and J gave up 9 bases, with 11 bases separating them.

This chain connects TRBV21-1 to TRBJ1-1; TRBD1, as called in the table, went unchecked against the DNA. TRBV21-1 is flagged as a pseudogene. This CDR3 comprises 14 residues. CDR3 in DNA: TGTGCCAGCAGCAAACAGGGGGTCGACACTGAAGCTTTCTTT. Protein sequence: CASSKQGVDTEAFF.

The chain has TRBV30 and TRBJ1-1; perhaps TRBD1 as D (6 bases). Trimming left V 4 bases short and J 12 bases short, with 15 bases between. The V gene's germline CDR1 is GTSNPN and CDR2 SVGIG (reference sequence). The CDR3 covers 11 residues. The CDR3 loop reads CAWTYQGRSFF. The CDR3 DNA is TGTGCCTGGACGTACCAGGGGAGATCTTTCTTT.

This chain's CDR3 is CAWSPGASGGTDTQYF. As DNA, the CDR3 is TGTGCCTGGAGTCCCGGGGCTAGCGGGGGAACAGATACGCAGTATTTT. The V call is TRBV30, the J call TRBJ2-3; TRBD2 matches at 10 bases. Germline V lookup: CDR1 GTSNPN, CDR2 SVGIG (reference sequence). The CDR3 extends over 16 amino acids. Losses at the gene ends were 2 bases for V and 3 bases for J; bases not matched to a gene: 8.

The chain is built from TRBV2 and TRBJ2-1; tentatively, D is TRBD1 (5 bases). Germline V gene sequence: CDR1 SNHLY, CDR2 FYNNEI. V was clipped by 10 bases and J by 0 bases, with 13 bases between them. This CDR3 is 14 amino acids long. The CDR3 DNA is TGTGCCACTCTGACAGTTAGCTCCTACAATGAGCAGTTCTTC. Its translation is CATLTVSSYNEQFF.

This rearrangement joins TRBV28 to TRBJ1-4; weak D call: TRBD1 (6 bases). CDR3 length equals 16 residues. CDR1 and CDR2 from the germline V gene are MDHEN and SYDVKM. The ends were cut back, 2 bases at V and 4 bases at J, with 14 bases in the middle. CDR3 nucleotide sequence: TGTGCCAGCAGTTTACGAACAGGGTTGCTTAATGAAAAACTGTTTTTT. This translates into CASSLRTGLLNEKLFF.

V gene TRBV28 combines with J gene TRBJ1-6; D is possibly TRBD1 (6 bases). The CDR3 is 15 amino acids. V was cut by 3 bases and J by 7 bases, with 13 bases left in between. CDR1 and CDR2 from the germline V gene are MDHEN and SYDVKM. The CDR3 spells CASSLSYRANSPLHF. DNA for the CDR3: TGTGCCAGCAGTTTGTCTTACAGGGCAAATTCACCCCTCCACTTT.

This clone was recorded once. This rearrangement joins TRBV3-1 (or the pseudogene TRBV3-2) to TRBJ2-6; 7 bases map to TRBD1. Germline CDR1 LGHDT, CDR2 YNNKEL (reference sequence). V was pared by 4 bases and J by 4 bases, with 10 bases of the junction left unmatched. The CDR3 runs to 17 residues. CDR3 in amino acids: CASSRRGQHTGANVLTF. DNA of the CDR3: TGTGCCAGCAGCCGCAGGGGACAGCATACCGGGGCCAACGTCCTGACTTTC.

The genes are TRBV5-6 and TRBJ1-2; D gene unclear. CDR3 size: 15 residues. Germline loops: CDR1 SGHDT, CDR2 YYEEEE. The ends were cut back, 3 bases at V and 0 bases at J, with 12 bases in the middle. The CDR3 DNA reads TGTGCCAGCAGCTCGCTGACACTTACTAACTATGGCTACACCTTC. Translation: CASSSLTLTNYGYTF.

J is TRBJ1-6 and V is TRBV5-1; no definite D call. The CDR3 extends over 17 amino acids. CDR1 is SGHRS and CDR2 is YFSETQ in the germline V gene. Trimming stripped 0 bases from V and 4 bases from J, with 14 bases between. The CDR3 sequence: CASSLGISRDYNSPLHF. The CDR3, as DNA: TGCGCCAGCAGCTTGGGAATCTCCCGCGATTATAATTCACCCCTCCACTTT.

The rearrangement links TRBV7-9 to TRBJ2-7, with 9 bases lining up with TRBD2. The germline V gene has CDR1 SEHNR and CDR2 FQNEAQ (reference sequence). CDR3 size: 14 residues. V lost 1 base, J lost 6 bases, and 4 bases stayed unmatched. Here the CDR3 DNA reads TGTGCCAGCAGCTTAGTTAGCGGGGGACCCGAGCAGTACTTC. It specifies CASSLVSGGPEQYF.

V and J are TRBV10-1 and TRBJ2-7; 7 bases fit TRBD1. This CDR3 spans 19 amino acids. Trimming removed 4 bases from V and 2 bases from J; junction bases left unmatched: 20. Per the germline V gene, CDR1 is WNHNN and CDR2 is SYGVQD (reference sequence). The CDR3 DNA sequence: TGCGCCAGCAGTGTCGATCCCGGGACAGACAGGAGGATTGCCTACGAGCAGTACTTC. Protein product: CASSVDPGTDRRIAYEQYF.

The chain couples TRBV6-2 or TRBV6-3 to TRBJ2-2; D is undetermined. Germline CDR1 is MNHEY and CDR2 is SVGEGT. This CDR3 region has 17 residues. V dropped 4 bases and J dropped 1 base, with 16 bases sitting between them. Written as DNA, the CDR3 is TGTGCCAGCAGTTTCCAATTAGCCAGATTGAACACCGGGGAGCTGTTTTTT. It yields the protein CASSFQLARLNTGELFF.

V gene TRBV6-6 combines with J gene TRBJ2-5, with a possible D match to TRBD2 (6 bases). V dropped 8 bases and J dropped 3 bases, with 19 bases sitting between them. Germline CDR1 MNHNY, CDR2 SVGAGI (reference sequence). The length of the CDR3 is 15 residues. The CDR3 protein is CASGLLWRGKETQYF. The CDR3 bases are TGTGCCAGCGGCCTTCTCTGGCGGGGAAAAGAGACCCAGTACTTC.

The V call is TRBV7-2, the J call TRBJ2-3; maybe TRBD2 (7 bases). The germline gives CDR1 SGHTA, CDR2 FQGNSA. Trimming stripped 3 bases from V and 4 bases from J, with 11 bases between. The CDR3 spans 14 residues. The CDR3 coding sequence is TGTGCCAGCAGCTTGGGGGGGCCTTCAGATACGCAGTATTTT. It yields the protein CASSLGGPSDTQYF.

This clone occurred a few times. This chain uses TRBV19 with TRBJ1-4, with TRBD1 matching 8 bases. V lost 5 bases and J lost 12; bases outside the gene matches: 11. The V gene's germline CDR1 is LNHDA and CDR2 SQIVND (reference sequence). The length of the CDR3 is 14 residues. CDR3 residues: CASSLGQGGVELFF. CDR3 coding DNA: TGTGCCAGTAGTCTCGGACAGGGTGGAGTGGAACTGTTTTTT.

The chain carries TRBV7-9 and TRBJ2-1, with D possibly matching TRBD2 (5 bases). The germline V gene encodes CDR1 SEHNR and CDR2 FQNEAQ (reference sequence). Trimming pared 3 bases from V and 9 bases from J, leaving 15 bases between. The CDR3 runs to 14 residues. DNA for the CDR3: TGTGCCAGCAGCTTCGGGGTCATGATGGGTGAGCAGTTCTTC. Translating gives CASSFGVMMGEQFF.

The chain recombines TRBV9 with TRBJ1-6; weak D call: TRBD1 (6 bases). Trimming removed 4 bases at V and 3 bases at J, with 14 bases between. The CDR3 is 16 amino acids. Germline loops: CDR1 SGDLS, CDR2 YYNGEE. The CDR3 region has the DNA TGTGCCAGCAGCCCGAGAACAGGGATCTATAATTCACCCCTCCACTTT. Protein product: CASSPRTGIYNSPLHF.

This clone was seen more than once but under ten times. The V gene is TRBV6-1, the J gene TRBJ1-5, with no clear D. This CDR3 is built from 15 residues. Trimming shortened V by 3 bases and J by 0 bases, and 9 bases separated the two germline ends. From germline, CDR1 is MNHNS and CDR2 SASEGT. In DNA form, the CDR3 reads TGTGCCAGCAGTGAGACTCAACGTAGCAATCAGCCCCAGCATTTT. This sequence encodes CASSETQRSNQPQHF.

The genes are TRBV5-1 and TRBJ1-2; TRBD1 matches 8 bases. The CDR3 runs 15 residues. CDR1 SGHRS and CDR2 YFSETQ come from the germline V gene. After removal of 4 bases from V and 8 bases from J, the junction contained 13 bases not matched to a gene. The CDR3 sequence is CASSAADRVNSGYTF. CDR3 bases: TGCGCCAGCAGCGCCGCGGACAGGGTGAACTCCGGCTACACCTTC.

The chain carries TRBV3-1 (or the pseudogene TRBV3-2) and TRBJ2-5, with 7 bases aligning to TRBD1. This CDR3 contains 12 residues. With V trimmed by 4 bases and J by 13 bases, 9 bases remained unmatched. Germline lookup yields CDR1 LGHDT and CDR2 YNNKEL (reference sequence). The CDR3, as DNA: TGTGCCAGCAGCCCCCTAGGGGGCGTCCTGTACTTC. As protein: CASSPLGGVLYF.